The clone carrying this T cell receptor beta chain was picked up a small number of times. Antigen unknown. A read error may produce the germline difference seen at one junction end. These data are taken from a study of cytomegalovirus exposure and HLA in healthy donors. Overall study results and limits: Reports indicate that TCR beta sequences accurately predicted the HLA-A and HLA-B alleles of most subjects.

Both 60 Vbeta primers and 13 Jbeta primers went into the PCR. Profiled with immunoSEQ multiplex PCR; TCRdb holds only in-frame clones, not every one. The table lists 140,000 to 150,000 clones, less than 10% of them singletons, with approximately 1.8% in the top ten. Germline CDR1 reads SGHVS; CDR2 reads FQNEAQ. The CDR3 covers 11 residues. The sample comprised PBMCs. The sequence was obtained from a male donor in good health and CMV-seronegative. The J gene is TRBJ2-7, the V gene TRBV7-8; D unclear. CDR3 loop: CASSLAGAWNF. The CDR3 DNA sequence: TGTGCCAGCAGCTTAGCAGGAGCCTGGAACTTC. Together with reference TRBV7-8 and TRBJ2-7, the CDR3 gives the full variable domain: GAGVSQSPRYKVAKRGQDVALRCDPISGHVSLFWYQQALGQGPEFLTYFQNEAQLDKSGLPSDRFFAERPEGSVSTLKIQRTQQEDSAVYLCASSLAGAWNFGPGTRLTVT.